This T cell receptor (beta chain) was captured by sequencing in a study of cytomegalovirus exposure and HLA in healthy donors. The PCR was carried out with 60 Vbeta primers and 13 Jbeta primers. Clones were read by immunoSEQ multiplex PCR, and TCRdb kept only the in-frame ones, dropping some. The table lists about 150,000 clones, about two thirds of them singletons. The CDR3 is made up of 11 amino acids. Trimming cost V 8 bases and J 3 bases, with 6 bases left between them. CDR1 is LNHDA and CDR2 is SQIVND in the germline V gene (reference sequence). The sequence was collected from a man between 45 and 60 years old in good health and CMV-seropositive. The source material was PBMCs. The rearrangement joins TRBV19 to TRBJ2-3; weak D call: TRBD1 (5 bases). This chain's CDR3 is CASAGTDTQYF. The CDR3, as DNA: TGTGCCAGTGCAGGGACAGATACGCAGTATTTT.